This entry is about one T cell receptor beta chain. Its antigen is unidentified. This entry is derived from a study of T cell responses to AZD1222 COVID-19 vaccine. Study-level findings and limits: No repertoire was sampled before or during the peak T cell response, only after it.

Germline V lookup: CDR1 MDHEN, CDR2 SYDVKM. Trimming took off 4 bases at V and 7 bases at J, with 19 bases between the two ends. The CDR3 runs to 16 residues. TCRdb's table, derived via immunoSEQ multiplex PCR, lists solely in-frame clones and lacks some. The data contain roughly 65,000 clones, around nine tenths of them singletons. The gene calls are TRBV28 and TRBJ2-2; possibly TRBD1 for D (5 bases). The receptor was derived from an adult in good health. This sample comprised peripheral blood, obtained on day 0 of AZD1222 vaccination. The CDR3 region has the DNA TGTGCCAGCAGTTCTAGGACAAAATACGTGGACGGGGAGCTGTTTTTT. It codes for CASSSRTKYVDGELFF.